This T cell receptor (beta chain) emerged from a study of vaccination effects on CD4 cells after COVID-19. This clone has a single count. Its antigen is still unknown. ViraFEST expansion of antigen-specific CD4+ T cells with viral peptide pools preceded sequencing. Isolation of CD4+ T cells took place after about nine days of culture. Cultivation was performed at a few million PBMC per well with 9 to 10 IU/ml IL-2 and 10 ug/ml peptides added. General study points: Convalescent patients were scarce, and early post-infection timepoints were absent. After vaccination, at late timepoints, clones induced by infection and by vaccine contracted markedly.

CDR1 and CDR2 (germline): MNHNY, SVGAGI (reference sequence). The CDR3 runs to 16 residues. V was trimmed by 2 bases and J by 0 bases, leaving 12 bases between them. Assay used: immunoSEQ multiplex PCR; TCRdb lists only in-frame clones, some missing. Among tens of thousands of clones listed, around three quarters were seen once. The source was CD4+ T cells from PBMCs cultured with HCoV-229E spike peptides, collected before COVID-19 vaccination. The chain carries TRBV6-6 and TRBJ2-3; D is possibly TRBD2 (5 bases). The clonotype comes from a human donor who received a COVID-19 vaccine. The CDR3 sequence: CASSYPLRVSTDTQYF. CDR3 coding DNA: TGTGCCAGCAGTTACCCTTTGAGGGTGAGCACAGATACGCAGTATTTT.